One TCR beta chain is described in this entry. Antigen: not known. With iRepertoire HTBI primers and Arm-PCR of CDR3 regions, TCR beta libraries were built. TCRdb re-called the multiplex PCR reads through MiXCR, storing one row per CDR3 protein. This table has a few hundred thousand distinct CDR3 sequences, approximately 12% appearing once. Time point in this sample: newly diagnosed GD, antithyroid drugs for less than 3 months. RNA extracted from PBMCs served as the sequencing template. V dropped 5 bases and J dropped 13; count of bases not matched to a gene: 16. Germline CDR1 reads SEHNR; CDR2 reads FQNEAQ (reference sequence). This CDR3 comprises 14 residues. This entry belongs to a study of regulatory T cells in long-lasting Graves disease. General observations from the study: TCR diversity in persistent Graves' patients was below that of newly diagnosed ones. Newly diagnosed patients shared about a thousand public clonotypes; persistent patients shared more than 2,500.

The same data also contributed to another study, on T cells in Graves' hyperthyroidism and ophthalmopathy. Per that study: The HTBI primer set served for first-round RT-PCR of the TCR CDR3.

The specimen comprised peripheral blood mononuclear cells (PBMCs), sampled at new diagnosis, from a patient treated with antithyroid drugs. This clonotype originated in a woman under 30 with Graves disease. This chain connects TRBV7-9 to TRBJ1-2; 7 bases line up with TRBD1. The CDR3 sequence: CASSPPNFQGVSTF. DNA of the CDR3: TGTGCCAGCAGCCCGCCAAATTTTCAGGGGGTCTCCACCTTC.